These 21 T cell receptor beta chains share one sample of origin, sequenced in a study of T cells after yellow fever vaccination. TCRdb analysed the 5' RACE reads with MiXCR anew, one entry per CDR3 protein. Among around 320,000 distinct CDR3 sequences, about 10% were seen once, and the ten largest hold approximately 3.3%. The material was CD4+ T cells sorted from PBMCs, obtained 45 days after the yellow fever booster vaccination. These receptors were taken from a man aged 18 to 30 who received the YFV17D yellow fever vaccine.

V gene TRBV6-5 combines with J gene TRBJ1-1; tentatively, D is TRBD1 (5 bases). Trimming cost V 8 bases and J 3 bases, with 7 bases left between them. Germline CDR1 reads MNHEY; CDR2 reads SVGAGI. The CDR3 contains 11 residues. Here the CDR3 reads CASQGYTEAFF. CDR3 coding DNA: TGTGCCAGCCAGGGTTACACTGAAGCTTTCTTT.

The rearrangement joins TRBV4-2 to TRBJ1-6, with D possibly matching TRBD1 (6 bases). Deletions cut 0 bases from V and 9 bases from J, with 6 bases between. CDR1 and CDR2 (germline): LGHNA, YNFKEQ. The CDR3 is 13 residues long. The CDR3 nucleotides read TGTGCCAGCAGCCAAGACAGGGGTTCACCCCTCCACTTT. Its translation: CASSQDRGSPLHF.

V is TRBV4-3 and J is TRBJ1-1; TRBD1 aligns across 7 bases. This CDR3 is 15 amino acids long. The V gene end was trimmed by 4 bases and the J gene end by 12 bases; junction bases not matched to a gene: 17. Germline V gene data show CDR1 as LGHNA and CDR2 as YSLEER. CDR3 sequence: CASSRGRGQWDSTFF. The CDR3 nucleotides read TGCGCCAGCAGCCGCGGTAGGGGGCAATGGGATAGTACTTTCTTT.

In its sample, this clonotype was seen many times. This chain links TRBV5-4 with TRBJ1-1; D possibly corresponds to TRBD1 (6 bases). With 9 bases removed from V and 4 bases from J, the gap between germline ends came to 19 bases. Germline assignment: CDR1 SGHNT and CDR2 YYREEE (reference sequence). The length of the CDR3 is 14 residues. In nucleotides, the CDR3 is TGTGCCACCGGCGGGCAGGGGTCGGTCACTGAAGCTTTCTTT. This sequence encodes CATGGQGSVTEAFF.

This clonotype was seen at least ten times. The chain links TRBV7-3 to TRBJ2-3; D uncertain. Trimming took 1 base from V and 4 from J, leaving 6 bases between them. Germline CDR1 reads SGHTA; CDR2 reads FQGTGA. This CDR3 is built from 13 residues. The CDR3 loop reads CASSLSASDTQYF. CDR3 DNA: TGTGCCAGCAGCTTAAGCGCTTCAGATACGCAGTATTTT.

This clonotype has only a few counts. The chain carries TRBV12-3 or TRBV12-4 and TRBJ1-5, with a possible D match to TRBD1 (6 bases). V shed 3 bases and J shed 6 bases, with 30 bases lying between them. There are 20 residues in the CDR3. The CDR3 DNA reads TGTGCCAGCAGTTTTTTCGGGGCGCGGGGTCTTGGTGGGGGCAGTCAGCCCCAGCATTTT. It yields the protein CASSFFGARGLGGGSQPQHF.

In this sample, this clonotype turned up many times. The CDR3 spells CASSLIQNTEAFF. DNA for the CDR3: TGTGCCAGCAGCTTAATACAGAACACTGAAGCTTTCTTT. The chain couples TRBV11-3 to TRBJ1-1; D not certain. Trimming removed 2 bases from V and 1 base from J, with 5 bases in between. Germline CDR1 and CDR2: SGHNT and YENEEA. The CDR3 contains 13 residues.

This clonotype was observed many times. The V call is TRBV5-1, the J call TRBJ2-5; TRBD2 might be the D (6 bases). Germline V CDR1 and CDR2: SGHRS, YFSETQ. The V end was cut by 2 bases, the J end by 5 bases, with 19 bases between. The CDR3 totals 16 residues. CDR3 DNA sequence: TGCGCCAGCAGCTTCACTTCAGACGTTGGAGGGGAGACCCAGTACTTC. Translating gives CASSFTSDVGGETQYF. The full variable domain, with the rest looked up from reference TRBV5-1 and TRBJ2-5, is KAGVTQTPRYLIKTRGQQVTLSCSPISGHRSVSWYQQTPGQGLQFLFEYFSETQRNKGNFPGRFSGRQFSNSRSEMNVSTLELGDSALYLCASSFTSDVGGETQYFGPGTRLLVL.

This clonotype was found a few times. The rearrangement uses TRBV7-2 and TRBJ2-1, with 11 bases fitting TRBD2. Germline V lookup: CDR1 SGHTA, CDR2 FQGNSA. The CDR3 is made up of 16 amino acids. With V trimmed by 4 bases and J by 4 bases, 6 bases remained unmatched. Here the CDR3 DNA reads TGTGCCAGCAGCTCGCAACCTAGCGGGGGGTACAATGAGCAGTTCTTC. Residues: CASSSQPSGGYNEQFF.

CDR3 bases: TGTGCCACCTCGATTAGCAATCAGCCCCAGCATTTT. Translation: CATSISNQPQHF. The genes are TRBV15 and TRBJ1-5; D gene unclear. From germline, CDR1 is LNHNV and CDR2 YYDKDF (reference sequence). CDR3 size: 12 residues. V was clipped by 8 bases and J by 0 bases, with 5 bases between them. The full variable domain, rest sourced from reference TRBV15 and TRBJ1-5, is DAMVIQNPRYQVTQFGKPVTLSCSQTLNHNVMYWYQQKSSQAPKLLFHYYDKDFNNEADTPDNFQSRRPNTSFCFLDIRSPGLGDTAMYLCATSISNQPQHFGDGTRLSIL.

This chain links TRBV20-1 with TRBJ2-2, with D uncertain. The CDR3 has 13 amino acids. The V end was cut by 3 bases, the J end by 5 bases, with 10 bases between. Germline CDR1 reads DFQATT; CDR2 reads SNEGSKA (reference sequence). The CDR3 DNA reads TGCAGTGCTAGGTTGGTTCAGACCGGGGAGCTGTTTTTT. Protein product: CSARLVQTGELFF.

Ten or more counts support this clonotype. This chain uses TRBV7-2 with TRBJ2-5, with TRBD1 matching 8 bases. CDR1 SGHTA and CDR2 FQGNSA come from the germline V gene. V was clipped by 2 bases and J by 4 bases; unmatched bases: 3. CDR3 length: 14 amino acids. CDR3 bases: TGTGCCAGCAGCTTAAGTACAGGGGGAGAGACCCAGTACTTC. Protein: CASSLSTGGETQYF.

This clonotype was detected many times. This chain joins TRBV4-3 and TRBJ1-1; D unclear. The CDR3 is made up of 13 amino acids. CDR1 is LGHNA, CDR2 YSLEER, per germline. The germline V and J ends were trimmed by 2 bases and 8 bases, with 12 bases remaining between them. This chain's CDR3 is CASSQIPVGEAFF. The CDR3 DNA follows: TGCGCCAGCAGCCAAATTCCGGTCGGGGAAGCTTTCTTT.

The chain employs TRBV6-2 or TRBV6-3 and TRBJ2-5; D remains unclear. The CDR3 contains 14 residues. The ends were cut back, 6 bases at V and 2 bases at J, with 13 bases in the middle. The germline gives CDR1 MNHEY, CDR2 SVGEGT. This chain's CDR3 is CASSLRLRQETQYF. CDR3 DNA sequence: TGTGCCAGCAGCCTCCGTTTGAGGCAAGAGACCCAGTACTTC.

In its sample, this clonotype was seen many times. The chain recombines TRBV11-3 with TRBJ2-1; the match to TRBD2 covers 7 bases. CDR1 SGHNT and CDR2 YENEEA come from the germline V gene. V lost 0 bases, J lost 2 bases, and 10 bases stayed unmatched. This CDR3 region has 18 residues. CDR3 DNA sequence: TGTGCCAGCAGCTTAGATCAGGGAGGGTCCAGCACCTACAATGAGCAGTTCTTC. This encodes CASSLDQGGSSTYNEQFF.

The V and J genes are TRBV4-3 and TRBJ1-5; D is uncertain. Germline V gene lookup returns CDR1 LGHNA and CDR2 YSLEER. The CDR3 extends over 13 amino acids. Trimming shortened V by 3 bases and J by 6 bases, and 9 bases separated the two germline ends. The CDR3 here is CASSQALAQPQHF. CDR3 nucleotide sequence: TGCGCCAGCAGCCAGGCTCTGGCTCAGCCCCAGCATTTT.

The chain has TRBV7-6 and TRBJ1-2, with 10 bases lining up with TRBD1. The trim removed 2 bases at V and 6 bases at J, leaving 3 bases unmatched. This CDR3 is built from 14 residues. CDR1 is SGHVS, CDR2 FNYEAQ, per germline. CDR3 in amino acids: CASSLSGQGNGYTF. CDR3 sequence (DNA): TGTGCCAGCAGCTTATCGGGACAGGGGAATGGCTACACCTTC. Variable domain in full (rest from reference TRBV7-6 and TRBJ1-2): GAGVSQSPRYKVTKRGQDVALRCDPISGHVSLYWYRQALGQGPEFLTYFNYEAQQDKSGLPNDRFSAERPEGSISTLTIQRTEQRDSAMYRCASSLSGQGNGYTFGSGTRLTVV.

The sample holds many counts of this clonotype. The chain carries TRBV2 and TRBJ2-1; 10 bases agree with TRBD1. Germline V CDR1 and CDR2: SNHLY, FYNNEI. V trimming: 5 bases; J trimming: 13 bases; junction bases outside the gene matches: 5. The CDR3 sequence is 12 residues long. The CDR3 protein is CASSRDRGSQFF. The DNA for the CDR3 is TGTGCCAGCAGTAGGGACAGGGGTAGTCAGTTCTTC.

This clonotype was observed at least ten times. The chain couples TRBV7-2 to TRBJ2-3, with D possibly TRBD2 on 5 matching bases. Germline values: CDR1 SGHTA, CDR2 FQGNSA. V was cut by 4 bases and J by 5 bases, with 10 bases left in between. CDR3 length equals 13 residues. The CDR3 is CASSSNRGDTQYF. Written as DNA, the CDR3 is TGTGCCAGCAGCTCAAACCGGGGAGATACGCAGTATTTT. The variable domain in full, completed from reference TRBV7-2 and TRBJ2-3, reads GAGVSQSPSNKVTEKGKDVELRCDPISGHTALYWYRQSLGQGLEFLIYFQGNSAPDKSGLPSDRFSAERTGGSVSTLTIQRTQQEDSAVYLCASSSNRGDTQYFGPGTRLTVL.

The J gene is TRBJ2-7, the V gene TRBV29-1, with D tentatively TRBD1 (5 bases). The germline V and J ends were trimmed by 4 bases and 0 bases, with 13 bases remaining between them. Germline CDR1 is SQVTM and CDR2 is ANQGSEA. The CDR3 runs to 14 residues. CDR3 loop: CSVAQGQTSYEQYF. CDR3 in DNA: TGCAGCGTTGCCCAGGGCCAAACCTCCTACGAGCAGTACTTC.

This clonotype appeared many times. This chain connects TRBV5-1 to TRBJ2-1, with TRBD1 matching over 11 bases. Trimming at V came to 3 bases and at J to 7 bases, leaving 6 bases not matched to a gene. CDR1 is SGHRS and CDR2 is YFSETQ in the germline V gene. The CDR3 contains 15 residues. The CDR3 region has the DNA TGCGCCAGCAGCTCCTCCGGGACAGGGGGGAATGAGCAGTTCTTC. This gives the protein CASSSSGTGGNEQFF.